This is a list of T cell receptor beta chains from one sample in a study of neurological immune-mediated disorders. TCRdb analysed the 5' RACE reads with MiXCR anew, one entry per CDR3 protein. The repertoire has 20,000 to 30,000 distinct CDR3 sequences, 2% to 2.5% of them found once; the top ten carry roughly 2%. The source material was PBMCs. Receptors originate from a woman aged 50 to 60 with multiple sclerosis. Both conserved end residues are part of each CDR3. A D gene is named only where the DNA matches it firmly. Where a row states a size, it is once, few, many or the class of an expanded clone; other rows omit it.

>TRBV11-2|.|TRBJ2-3|TRBD2
TGTGCCAGCAGCTTCACTAGCGGGAGGGCCTTATCAGATACGCAGTATTTT
CASSFTSGRALSDTQYF
>TRBV11-2|many|TRBJ2-2|.
TGTGCCAGCAGCTTACGGGTCGGGGGGCGTATCACCGGGGAGCTGTTTTTT
CASSLRVGGRITGELFF
>TRBV20-1|many|TRBJ1-1|.
TGCAGTGCTAGAGCGGTGGGTGGCAGGGGGAACACTGAAGCTTTCTTT
CSARAVGGRGNTEAFF
>TRBV19|many|TRBJ2-2|.
TGTGCCAGTAGTACGACTCGTACCGGGGAGCTGTTTTTT
CASSTTRTGELFF
>TRBV9|many|TRBJ2-7|TRBD1
TGTGCCAGCAGCGTGGGGGGGGACAGGGGGTCCCACGAGCAGTACTTC
CASSVGGDRGSHEQYF
>TRBV27|many|TRBJ1-1|.
TGTGCCAGCAGTTTAGGTGGGAATAGGGTGAACACTGAAGCTTTCTTT
CASSLGGNRVNTEAFF
>TRBV20-1|many|TRBJ2-3|.
TGCAGTGCTAGCGTGGCTAGCGCCTTCACAGATACGCAGTATTTT
CSASVASAFTDTQYF
>TRBV20-1|many|TRBJ2-7|TRBD2
TGCAGTGCTTCCGCGGGAGACCTCTCCTACGAGCAGTACTTC
CSASAGDLSYEQYF
>TRBV6-2/TRBV6-3|many|TRBJ2-1|.
TGTGCCAGCAGTTCCTACGGCGGGAATGGTGAGCAGTTCTTC
CASSSYGGNGEQFF
>TRBV27|many|TRBJ2-2|.
TGTGCCAGCAGTTTGAGGGCAGGGCGAGGCGGGGAGCTGTTTTTT
CASSLRAGRGGELFF
>TRBV10-3|medium-sized|TRBJ2-5|TRBD2
TGTGCCATCAGCAAAACTAGCGGGGGCCAAGAGACCCAGTACTTC
CAISKTSGGQETQYF
>TRBV20-1|.|TRBJ2-1|.
TGCAGTGCTAGAGATGCGAGTGATGAGCAGTTCTTC
CSARDASDEQFF
>TRBV20-1|many|TRBJ2-5|.
TGCAGTGCCTTAACGGGACTCCAAGAGACCCAGTACTTC
CSALTGLQETQYF
>TRBV9|medium-sized|TRBJ1-1|.
TGTGCCAGCAGAAATCCTGGGGACACTGAAGCTTTCTTT
CASRNPGDTEAFF
>TRBV10-3|many|TRBJ2-1|.
TGTGCCATCAGTGAGGGGGGAGGACAGCCGAATGAGCAGTTCTTC
CAISEGGGQPNEQFF
>TRBV6-7|many|TRBJ1-5|TRBD1
TGTGCCAGCAGTTCGACAGGGGGTTTCAATCAGCCCCAGCATTTT
CASSSTGGFNQPQHF
>TRBV7-2|many|TRBJ2-7|.
TGTGCCAGCAGCTTAGGAGCGCAGCCATACGAGCAGTACTTC
CASSLGAQPYEQYF
>TRBV20-1|many|TRBJ2-7|.
TGCAGTGCTAGGCCAGGAGGGTACGCCTACGAGCAGTACTTC
CSARPGGYAYEQYF
>TRBV18|many|TRBJ2-5|TRBD1
TGTGCCAGCTCACGCGGACAGGAGAGGGAGACCCAGTACTTC
CASSRGQERETQYF
>TRBV29-1|many|TRBJ1-2|.
TGCAGCGTGAAGGACTATGGCTACACCTTC
CSVKDYGYTF
>TRBV7-9|.|TRBJ1-1|.
TGTGCCAGCAGCTTAGACACTTACACTGAAGCTTTCTTT
CASSLDTYTEAFF
>TRBV6-2/TRBV6-3|many|TRBJ2-7|.
TGTGCCAGCAGAACCGACACCTACGAGCAGTACTTC
CASRTDTYEQYF
>TRBV20-1|.|TRBJ1-6|.
TGCAGTGCTAGGGCAGGTTACTATAATTCACCCCTCCACTTT
CSARAGYYNSPLHF
>TRBV4-3|many|TRBJ1-2|.
TGCGCCAGCAAGCCAAGGGGGATAGGGATGGGTGGTGGCTACACCTTC
CASKPRGIGMGGGYTF
>TRBV15|many|TRBJ2-1|.
TGTGCCACCAGCGGGGGACCATACCTCGACAATGAGCAGTTCTTC
CATSGGPYLDNEQFF
>TRBV20-1|many|TRBJ1-6|.
TGCAGTGCTAGAGACCCAAACCGGGAAAAGAGATCACCCCTCCACTTT
CSARDPNREKRSPLHF
>TRBV12-3/TRBV12-4|many|TRBJ2-7|.
TGTGCCAGCAGTCCTTCGGGGGCCTACGAGCAGTACTTC
CASSPSGAYEQYF
>TRBV25-1|many|TRBJ2-2|.
TGTGCCAGCAGCCAGGGGCAGGGGCTTCCAGTGGAGCTGTTTTTT
CASSQGQGLPVELFF
>TRBV7-8|many|TRBJ2-5|.
TGTGCCAGCAGGCCCGAAACAGGGTACTCAATAAAGACCCAGTACTTC
CASRPETGYSIKTQYF
>TRBV7-9|many|TRBJ2-7|TRBD1
TGTGCCAGCAGCAGGGGGCAGGTGTACTACGAGCAGTACTTC
CASSRGQVYYEQYF
>TRBV29-1|medium-sized|TRBJ2-2|TRBD1
TGCAGCGTTTTAGACAGGGGGCTGACCGGGGAGCTGTTTTTT
CSVLDRGLTGELFF
>TRBV10-3|many|TRBJ1-1|.
TGTGCCATCAGATCAGGGAGCTTTACGAACACTGAAGCTTTCTTT
CAIRSGSFTNTEAFF
>TRBV20-1|many|TRBJ1-1|.
TGCAGTGCCGCCGGGGGCCTCACTGAAGCTTTCTTT
CSAAGGLTEAFF
>TRBV20-1|medium-sized|TRBJ1-6|TRBD1
TGCAGTGCTAGAGTTACAGGGGATTCACCCCTCCACTTT
CSARVTGDSPLHF
>TRBV11-2|many|TRBJ2-1|TRBD2
TGTGCCAGCGGAGAGGGACTAGCGGGATACAATGAGCAGTTCTTC
CASGEGLAGYNEQFF
>TRBV5-1|many|TRBJ2-7|TRBD1
TGCGCCAGCAGGGGGACAGGGAACGAGCAGTACTTC
CASRGTGNEQYF
>TRBV7-2|medium-sized|TRBJ2-2|.
TGTGCCAGCAGCTTATCCAGTTCCGGGGAGCTGTTTTTT
CASSLSSSGELFF
>TRBV6-5|many|TRBJ1-3|.
TGTGCCAGCAGTTACTCGGGTGGAAACACCATATATTTT
CASSYSGGNTIYF
>TRBV6-2/TRBV6-3|many|TRBJ2-3|.
TGTGCCAGCAGGGTCTCCTCGGGAGATACGCAGTATTTT
CASRVSSGDTQYF
>TRBV9|few|TRBJ2-3|TRBD2
TGTGCCAGCAGCGTAGAAGCGGGGCAAAGCACAGATACGCAGTATTTT
CASSVEAGQSTDTQYF
>TRBV12-3/TRBV12-4|many|TRBJ2-1|.
TGTGCCAGCAGTTTTCGGTTGCAGGAAAATTCCAATGAGCAGTTCTTC
CASSFRLQENSNEQFF
>TRBV3-1|many|TRBJ2-3|.
TGTGCCAGCAGCCTAAGCGGAAGGGCAGATACGCAGTATTTT
CASSLSGRADTQYF